The 22 T cell receptor beta chains in this list originate from one sample, sequenced in a study of T cells after yellow fever vaccination. One entry per CDR3 protein results from TCRdb running MiXCR on the 5' RACE reads. The sample lists over 35,000 distinct CDR3 sequences, just under 6.5% occurring once. Sample: PBMCs, either bulk or a sorted T-cell subset (CD4+, CD8+, memory, or dextramer-sorted; not recorded which), taken 45 days after the yellow fever booster vaccination. All receptors derive from a man aged 30 to 39 who received the YFV17D yellow fever vaccine.

This chain uses TRBV20-1 with TRBJ1-2, with a possible D match to TRBD1 (5 bases). The germline gives CDR1 DFQATT, CDR2 SNEGSKA (reference sequence). This CDR3 has 17 amino acids. V lost 0 bases, J lost 3 bases, and 20 bases lay in between. Here the CDR3 reads CSARDRTRSTRDYGYTF. CDR3 nucleotide sequence: TGCAGTGCTAGAGATCGAACACGGAGCACCAGGGACTATGGCTACACCTTC.

To note about this clonotype: Its ends do not fully match the called genes, so a read error is possible. CDR3 DNA sequence: TGTGCCAGCAGTTTAGACCCTAGCGGGAGGATCGATGAGCAGTTATTC. As protein: CASSLDPSGRIDEQLF. The rearrangement links TRBV12-3 or TRBV12-4 to TRBJ2-1; the match to TRBD2 covers 11 bases. There are 16 residues in the CDR3.

This clonotype was counted ten times or more. The V gene is TRBV5-4, the J gene TRBJ1-4; no clear D. Germline V lookup: CDR1 SGHNT, CDR2 YYREEE (reference sequence). Trimming took 0 bases from V and 0 from J, leaving 9 bases between them. CDR3 length equals 16 residues. The CDR3 region is CASSLGGSSTNEKLFF. The CDR3 nucleotides read TGTGCCAGCAGCTTGGGCGGCAGCTCAACTAATGAAAAACTGTTTTTT.

This CDR3 reads CASSTRLAGGPFGDGLAKNIQYF. CDR3 nucleotides: TGTGCCAGCAGCACCCGACTAGCGGGAGGGCCGTTTGGGGACGGACTAGCCAAAAACATTCAGTACTTC. The rearrangement uses TRBV7-4 and TRBJ2-4, with TRBD2 matching 14 bases. Losses at the gene ends were 5 bases for V and 0 bases for J; bases not matched to a gene: 21. CDR1 and CDR2 (germline): SGHVT, SQSDAQ. CDR3 length equals 23 residues.

This clonotype was detected ten times or more. The rearrangement links TRBV7-2 to TRBJ2-2, with 10 bases aligning to TRBD1. CDR3 length: 15 amino acids. The germline V gene has CDR1 SGHTA and CDR2 FQGNSA. With 5 bases clipped from V and 5 bases from J, the junction kept 5 bases outside the gene matches. This CDR3 reads CASSLTGGWTGELFF. The DNA of the CDR3 is TGTGCCAGCAGCCTGACAGGGGGCTGGACCGGGGAGCTGTTTTTT. Based on the CDR3 plus reference TRBV7-2 and TRBJ2-2, the full variable domain is GAGVSQSPSNKVTEKGKDVELRCDPISGHTALYWYRQSLGQGLEFLIYFQGNSAPDKSGLPSDRFSAERTGGSVSTLTIQRTQQEDSAVYLCASSLTGGWTGELFFGEGSRLTVL.

This clonotype was recorded many times. This rearrangement joins TRBV20-1 to TRBJ2-3; 8 bases are shared with TRBD2. Germline assignment: CDR1 DFQATT and CDR2 SNEGSKA (reference sequence). Trimming took 1 base from V and 3 from J; bases not matched to a gene: 3. The CDR3 totals 14 residues. Here the CDR3 DNA reads TGCAGTGCTAGAGTTCGCGGGAGGACAGATACGCAGTATTTT. Encoded protein: CSARVRGRTDTQYF.

This clonotype was picked up a small number of times. The chain uses TRBV7-2 and TRBJ1-2, with D possibly matching TRBD1 (5 bases). V was trimmed by 5 bases and J by 6 bases, leaving 13 bases between them. CDR1 and CDR2 from the germline V gene are SGHTA and FQGNSA. This CDR3 has 13 amino acids. The CDR3 protein is CASSRNWGDGYTF. DNA of the CDR3: TGTGCCAGCAGCCGAAATTGGGGGGATGGCTACACCTTC.

This chain uses TRBV6-5 with TRBJ2-3; TRBD2 matches 9 bases. Germline assignment: CDR1 MNHEY and CDR2 SVGAGI. The CDR3 spans 17 residues. The ends lost 2 bases at V and 0 bases at J; junction bases unmatched: 6. The CDR3: CASSYPGLAPSTDTQYF. CDR3 sequence (DNA): TGTGCCAGCAGTTACCCTGGACTAGCGCCGAGCACAGATACGCAGTATTTT.

This clonotype was observed a handful of times. V usage is TRBV20-1 and J usage is TRBJ2-1; 8 bases are a match to TRBD1. Germline lookup yields CDR1 DFQATT and CDR2 SNEGSKA (reference sequence). The CDR3 spans 13 residues. V lost 5 bases, J lost 4 bases, and 4 bases stayed unmatched. In nucleotides, the CDR3 is TGCAGTGCTGAGACAGGGGCGTACAATGAGCAGTTCTTC. It yields the protein CSAETGAYNEQFF.

This clonotype was recorded a few times. CDR3 region: CASSRQFGSNQPQHF. CDR3 nucleotides: TGTGCCAGCAGCCGCCAGTTCGGAAGCAATCAGCCCCAGCATTTT. The rearrangement links TRBV7-2 to TRBJ1-5; D not certain. The CDR3 spans 15 residues. Trimming took off 5 bases at V and 1 base at J, with 12 bases between the two ends. The germline CDR1 and CDR2 sequences are SGHTA and FQGNSA.

A few counts support this clonotype. The CDR3 DNA sequence: TGTGCCAGCAGCTTAATCCCAAGCGGCTTTCAGGGAGAGACCCAGTACTTC. Its translation: CASSLIPSGFQGETQYF. This chain joins TRBV11-2 and TRBJ2-5, with D possibly being TRBD1 or TRBD2 (5 bases each). Germline V gene data show CDR1 as SGHAT and CDR2 as FQNNGV. V was pared by 2 bases and J by 4 bases, with 20 bases between. The CDR3 contains 17 residues.

This clonotype is medium-sized within its sample. The genes are TRBV28 and TRBJ2-7; 7 bases are a match to TRBD1. CDR3 size: 14 residues. The trim removed 4 bases at V and 3 bases at J, leaving 6 bases unmatched. Germline lookup yields CDR1 MDHEN and CDR2 SYDVKM. The CDR3 loop reads CASSSGQNNYEQYF. The CDR3 DNA reads as TGTGCCAGCAGTTCGGGACAGAACAACTACGAGCAGTACTTC.

This clonotype was seen ten or more times. The chain is built from TRBV6-2 or TRBV6-3 and TRBJ2-5, with TRBD2 as a possible D gene (6 bases). Germline V CDR1 and CDR2: MNHEY, SVGEGT. This CDR3 contains 16 residues. V dropped 5 bases and J dropped 3 bases, with 19 bases sitting between them. This CDR3 reads CASSPRGTQHEETQYF. The CDR3 DNA reads TGTGCCAGCAGTCCCCGCGGGACTCAACACGAAGAGACCCAGTACTTC.

This clonotype was recorded at least ten times. The chain recombines TRBV5-1 with TRBJ2-5; 7 bases are shared with TRBD1. V was clipped by 3 bases and J by 1 base; unmatched bases: 3. The CDR3 has 14 residues. The germline CDR1 and CDR2 sequences are SGHRS and YFSETQ. The CDR3 loop reads CASSSGTAQETQYF. The CDR3 bases are TGCGCCAGCAGCTCCGGGACAGCCCAAGAGACCCAGTACTTC.

The chain links TRBV12-3 or TRBV12-4 to TRBJ1-4; TRBD1 matches at 7 bases. Losses at the gene ends were 6 bases for V and 4 bases for J; bases not matched to a gene: 5. The CDR3 sequence is 14 residues long. CDR3 DNA: TGTGCCAGCAGCTTTTGGGACAGTAATGAAAAACTGTTTTTT. This gives the protein CASSFWDSNEKLFF.

This clonotype was seen repeatedly, ten times or more. The chain links TRBV5-1 to TRBJ2-7, with D unresolved. The CDR3 is 13 amino acids. Trimming pared 4 bases from V and 6 bases from J, leaving 14 bases between. From germline, CDR1 is SGHRS and CDR2 YFSETQ. This chain's CDR3 is CASSLQVMGEQYF. The CDR3 DNA is TGCGCCAGCAGCCTCCAGGTGATGGGCGAGCAGTACTTC.

This clonotype was seen many times. This chain joins TRBV7-2 and TRBJ2-1; maybe TRBD1 (5 bases). Trimming stripped 5 bases from V and 9 bases from J, with 11 bases between. The CDR3 spans 12 residues. Germline V gene data show CDR1 as SGHTA and CDR2 as FQGNSA. CDR3 sequence: CASSIGVGEQFF. The CDR3 DNA reads as TGTGCCAGCAGCATAGGGGTGGGTGAGCAGTTCTTC.

This clonotype was observed at least ten times. This chain joins TRBV19 and TRBJ2-2; D is uncertain. Trimming removed 2 bases at V and 5 bases at J, with 6 bases between. This CDR3 is 13 amino acids long. Germline CDR1 and CDR2: LNHDA and SQIVND (reference sequence). The CDR3 loop is CASSIIGTGELFF. CDR3 in DNA: TGTGCCAGTAGTATAATCGGGACCGGGGAGCTGTTTTTT.

In DNA form, the CDR3 reads TGTGCCAGCAGCTTAGAGTTGGGAGAAGCTTTCTTT. It is translated as CASSLELGEAFF. J is TRBJ1-1 and V is TRBV7-9; D call uncertain. The CDR3 covers 12 residues. CDR1 is SEHNR, CDR2 FQNEAQ, per germline (reference sequence). Trimming stripped 1 base from V and 8 bases from J, with 8 bases between.

For this clonotype: A much larger clone is a single base away; this may be a read error. Given the absence of the conserved phenylalanine or tryptophan at the CDR3 end, a read error is likely. The V gene is TRBV20-1, the J gene TRBJ2-3; D uncertain. This CDR3 is built from 15 residues. CDR1 DFQATT and CDR2 SNEGSKA come from the germline V gene (reference sequence). Between the trimmed V and J ends, which lost 5 bases and 5 bases, there was a span of 20 bases. For the CDR3, the DNA is TGCAGTGCTGCTCCCGTGGTTGCGACCGAAGATACGCAGTATTAT. Translation: CSAAPVVATEDTQYY.

In its sample, this clonotype was seen many times. Here the CDR3 DNA reads TGTGCCAGCAGATTCCGGGACAGGGGAATATACACCATATATTTT. This codes for CASRFRDRGIYTIYF. The rearrangement uses TRBV6-1 and TRBJ1-3, with TRBD1 identical over 10 bases. CDR1 MNHNS and CDR2 SASEGT come from the germline V gene. CDR3 length: 15 amino acids. J gave up 8 bases and V 6 bases, and 10 bases lay outside the gene matches.

This clonotype was seen at least ten times. The J gene is TRBJ2-1, the V gene TRBV6-1; D possibly corresponds to TRBD1 (6 bases). Deletions cut 6 bases from V and 8 bases from J, with 14 bases between. CDR1 and CDR2 from the germline V gene are MNHNS and SASEGT. This CDR3 region has 13 residues. In DNA form, the CDR3 reads TGTGCCAGCAGCGCGCAGGGGTTCGATGAGCAGTTCTTC. This gives the protein CASSAQGFDEQFF.